This passage covers 8 T cell receptor beta chains from one sample sequenced in a study of blood T cell repertoires in COVID-19. Produced via immunoSEQ multiplex PCR; TCRdb's table is partial and in-frame only. Among fewer than 350,000 clones listed, around 85% were seen once. The sequencing sample was made of peripheral blood. These receptors all stem from a woman younger than 45 with COVID-19, enrolled during active disease.

V gene TRBV7-9 combines with J gene TRBJ2-5; the match to TRBD2 covers 9 bases. The germline gives CDR1 SEHNR, CDR2 FQNEAQ (reference sequence). The trim removed 2 bases at V and 9 bases at J, leaving 16 bases unmatched. CDR3 size: 17 residues. The DNA for the CDR3 is TGTGCCAGCAGCTTACCAGGGAGGAGCGGGGGGCGAGACGCCCAGTACTTC. As protein: CASSLPGRSGGRDAQYF.

In this sample, this clone turned up a few times. The chain combines TRBV24-1 with TRBJ2-2; tentatively, D is TRBD1 (6 bases). CDR3 length: 16 residues. The germline V gene encodes CDR1 KGHDR and CDR2 SFDVKD. Deletions cut 4 bases from V and 3 bases from J, with 14 bases between. The CDR3 sequence is CATSDPRAGDTGELFF. The CDR3 DNA is TGTGCCACCAGTGACCCAAGGGCAGGGGACACCGGGGAGCTGTTTTTT.

The gene calls are TRBV2 and TRBJ1-1; 9 bases are shared with TRBD1. CDR3 length: 13 amino acids. J was trimmed by 4 bases and V by 9 bases; bases with no gene match: 6. Germline V lookup: CDR1 SNHLY, CDR2 FYNNEI. The CDR3 loop reads CASLRTGVTEAFF. The CDR3 coding sequence is TGTGCCAGTCTTAGGACAGGGGTCACTGAAGCTTTCTTT. The full variable domain, in which reference TRBV2 and TRBJ1-1 provide the parts outside the CDR3, is EPEVTQTPSHQVTQMGQEVILRCVPISNHLYFYWYRQILGQKVEFLVSFYNNEISEKSEIFDDQFSVERPDGSNFTLKIRSTKLEDSAMYFCASLRTGVTEAFFGQGTRLTVV.

This sequence joins TRBV19 and TRBJ2-4; a weak D match, TRBD2 (6 bases). This CDR3 contains 14 residues. The germline V gene encodes CDR1 LNHDA and CDR2 SQIVND (reference sequence). V lost 5 bases to trimming and J lost 7 bases, with 15 bases between them. CDR3 bases: TGTGCCAGTAGTGGGGCGACGGGGAGGAACATTCAGTACTTC. Translating it yields CASSGATGRNIQYF.

The table lists this clone with a count of one. CDR3 sequence: CASSRLWAGYEQYF. CDR3 nucleotide sequence: TGTGCCAGCAGCCGCCTTTGGGCCGGCTACGAGCAGTACTTC. The chain couples TRBV11-2 to TRBJ2-7; D remains unclear. Looked up from germline, CDR1 is SGHAT and CDR2 is FQNNGV. V dropped 5 bases and J dropped 3 bases, with 14 bases sitting between them. The CDR3 runs 14 residues.

The gene calls are TRBV3-1 (or the pseudogene TRBV3-2) and TRBJ2-3, with 9 bases that match TRBD2. This CDR3 comprises 15 residues. The junction had 3 bases not matched to a gene; V was cut back by 4 bases and J by 1 base. Germline CDR1 reads LGHDT; CDR2 reads YNNKEL (reference sequence). The CDR3 spells CASSPIAGGTDTQYF. The CDR3 region has the DNA TGTGCCAGCAGCCCCATAGCGGGGGGCACAGATACGCAGTATTTT.

For the CDR3, the DNA is TGCGCCAGCAGCCCTCCCCTAGGGATTAGGGGGCCGAGCGGCTACACCTTC. Amino acid sequence: CASSPPLGIRGPSGYTF. This chain joins TRBV4-1 and TRBJ1-2, with 7 bases that match TRBD1. This CDR3 spans 17 amino acids. V shed 4 bases, J shed 8 bases, and the junction held 19 bases outside the gene matches. Germline V gene sequence: CDR1 MGHRA, CDR2 YSYEKL.

This sequence joins TRBV5-1 and TRBJ2-7; TRBD1 matches at 9 bases. The trim removed 0 bases at V and 5 bases at J, leaving 12 bases unmatched. The CDR3 is 17 amino acids. Germline V CDR1 and CDR2: SGHRS, YFSETQ. The CDR3 nucleotides are TGCGCCAGCAGCTTGGCCAAGCGGACAGGGGTTTCTAACGAGCAGTACTTC. Amino acid sequence: CASSLAKRTGVSNEQYF.